These 28 T cell receptor beta chains share one sample of origin, sequenced in a study of T cells after yellow fever vaccination. TCRdb reprocessed the 5' RACE reads with MiXCR, giving one entry per CDR3 protein. The data contain under 350,000 distinct CDR3 sequences, 4.1% of them seen just once; the ten biggest clones take up around 24%. Source: PBMCs, taken 5 days after the yellow fever booster vaccination. Every receptor here comes from a man between 18 and 29 years old who received the YFV17D yellow fever vaccine.

Many counts were recorded for this clonotype. This sequence joins TRBV7-3 and TRBJ1-4; D unclear. The germline gives CDR1 SGHTA, CDR2 FQGTGA. The CDR3 covers 13 residues. Trimming removed 4 bases from V and 4 bases from J, with 7 bases in between. The CDR3 region is CASSYLNNEKLFF. Written as DNA, the CDR3 is TGTGCCAGCAGCTACCTGAATAATGAAAAACTGTTTTTT. Looking up the rest from reference TRBV7-3 and TRBJ1-4 gives the full variable domain: GAGVSQTPSNKVTEKGKYVELRCDPISGHTALYWYRQSLGQGPEFLIYFQGTGAADDSGLPNDRFFAVRPEGSVSTLKIQRTERGDSAVYLCASSYLNNEKLFFGSGTQLSVL.

This clonotype has just a few counts. A read error may account for a junction end that differs from germline. The CDR3 bases are TGTTCCAGCAGCTTAGGTCTATATGGCTACACCTTC. Translated: CSSSLGLYGYTF. This chain joins TRBV7-2 and TRBJ1-2; D is ambiguous. Germline assignment: CDR1 SGHTA and CDR2 FQGNSA. This CDR3 is 12 amino acids long.

Ten or more counts support this clonotype. The CDR3 reads CASSLREVDSNQPQHF. The DNA for the CDR3 is TGTGCCAGCAGCTTAAGGGAGGTGGATAGCAATCAGCCCCAGCATTTT. J is TRBJ1-5 and V is TRBV7-8; D not resolved. This CDR3 is built from 16 residues. Trimming took off 2 bases at V and 0 bases at J, with 11 bases between the two ends. From germline, CDR1 is SGHVS and CDR2 FQNEAQ.

This clonotype was found many times. The chain has TRBV5-1 and TRBJ2-5; TRBD2 agrees at 9 bases. Germline-derived CDR1 and CDR2 are SGHRS and YFSETQ. The V and J ends lost 4 bases and 1 base, in that order; junction bases with no gene match: 8. The CDR3 is 16 amino acids. DNA of the CDR3: TGCGCCAGCAGCGCCCTGGCTAGCGGGGCCCAAGAGACCCAGTACTTC. The encoded protein is CASSALASGAQETQYF.

This clonotype was picked up many times. This sequence joins TRBV12-3 or TRBV12-4 and TRBJ2-7, with TRBD2 matching over 14 bases. J was trimmed by 2 bases and V by 4 bases; bases with no gene match: 1. This CDR3 spans 15 amino acids. The CDR3 is CASSSTSGGAYEQYF. The CDR3 DNA sequence: TGTGCCAGCAGTTCGACTAGCGGGGGGGCCTACGAGCAGTACTTC.

Ten or more counts support this clonotype. This chain connects TRBV4-1 to TRBJ1-4; D possibly corresponds to TRBD1 (6 bases). CDR3 length equals 15 residues. V was cut by 3 bases and J by 4 bases, with 12 bases left in between. Germline-derived CDR1 and CDR2 are MGHRA and YSYEKL. The CDR3 region is CASSHTGWHNEKLFF. CDR3 sequence (DNA): TGCGCCAGCAGCCATACAGGGTGGCATAATGAAAAACTGTTTTTT.

This clonotype was counted a few times. The chain carries TRBV9 and TRBJ1-3; D not resolved. Germline CDR1 reads SGDLS; CDR2 reads YYNGEE. With 0 bases removed from V and 0 bases from J, the gap between germline ends came to 7 bases. The CDR3 covers 15 residues. The CDR3 nucleotides read TGTGCCAGCAGCGTAGGTACCATCTCTGGAAACACCATATATTTT. Protein sequence: CASSVGTISGNTIYF.

This clonotype was counted between two and nine times. The CDR3 DNA sequence: TGTGCCAGCAGCCTCAGTACTGTCTCTGGAAACACCATATATTTT. Its protein is CASSLSTVSGNTIYF. This chain uses TRBV7-6 with TRBJ1-3, with D hard to call. The CDR3 is 15 residues long. Per germline, CDR1 SGHVS and CDR2 FNYEAQ. V lost 5 bases to trimming and J lost 0 bases, with 11 bases between them.

This clonotype was observed a few times. The gene calls are TRBV9 and TRBJ2-3; 7 bases agree with TRBD2. Unmatched junction bases numbered 10, after V lost 3 bases and J lost 3 bases. This CDR3 has 16 residues. CDR1 is SGDLS, CDR2 YYNGEE, per germline. CDR3 sequence: CASSAVATGGTDTQYF. CDR3 DNA sequence: TGTGCCAGCAGCGCCGTCGCCACGGGGGGTACAGATACGCAGTATTTT.

A word on this clonotype: A read error may be the cause here, since a much bigger clone is one base away. The chain employs TRBV7-3 and TRBJ1-1, with D hard to call. Trimming removed 5 bases from V and 5 bases from J, with 21 bases in between. CDR1 is SGHTA and CDR2 is FQGTGA in the germline V gene. The CDR3 has 16 amino acids. DNA for the CDR3: TGTGCCAGCAGCACATCTGGATGGGCCCCGGGGACTGAAGCTTTCTTT. It yields the protein CASSTSGWAPGTEAFF.

The chain recombines TRBV29-1 with TRBJ1-1, with D unclear. The V gene's germline CDR1 is SQVTM and CDR2 ANQGSEA. The CDR3 sequence is 14 residues long. V was clipped by 5 bases and J by 2 bases, with 15 bases between them. Here the CDR3 reads CSVSDSPHNTEAFF. Written as DNA, the CDR3 is TGCAGCGTTTCCGACTCCCCACACAACACTGAAGCTTTCTTT. Full variable domain (missing parts from reference TRBV29-1 and TRBJ1-1): SAVISQKPSRDICQRGTSLTIQCQVDSQVTMMFWYRQQPGQSLTLIATANQGSEATYESGFVIDKFPISRPNLTFSTLTVSNMSPEDSSIYLCSVSDSPHNTEAFFGQGTRLTVV.

This chain links TRBV4-2 with TRBJ2-1; tentatively, D is TRBD2 (5 bases). The CDR3 runs to 16 residues. V lost 1 base and J 0 bases, leaving 10 bases between the germline ends. In germline, CDR1 is LGHNA, CDR2 YNFKEQ. CDR3 loop: CASSQVGGFSYNEQFF. CDR3 bases: TGTGCCAGCAGCCAAGTAGGCGGGTTCTCCTACAATGAGCAGTTCTTC.

This clonotype was detected only a few times. The J gene is TRBJ1-1, the V gene TRBV11-2; D is perhaps TRBD1 (5 bases). The CDR3 sequence is 13 residues long. Germline V gene sequence: CDR1 SGHAT, CDR2 FQNNGV. The V and J ends lost 3 bases and 6 bases respectively, with 11 bases between them. The CDR3 DNA reads TGTGCCAGCAGCTTTATGGGGGAAGCTGAAGCTTTCTTT. Translating it yields CASSFMGEAEAFF.

The chain is built from TRBV6-5 and TRBJ2-1; 13 bases match TRBD2. The CDR3 has 16 amino acids. The germline V gene has CDR1 MNHEY and CDR2 SVGAGI. V shed 5 bases, J shed 5 bases, and the junction held 6 bases outside the gene matches. Here the CDR3 DNA reads TGTGCCAGCAGTCCTACTAGCGGGGGGGGCAACAATGAGCAGTTCTTC. Translating it yields CASSPTSGGGNNEQFF.

The sample holds a few counts of this clonotype. This chain uses TRBV20-1 with TRBJ2-7; unclear D gene. Germline CDR1 and CDR2: DFQATT and SNEGSKA (reference sequence). This CDR3 spans 11 amino acids. V lost 0 bases and J 3 bases, leaving 3 bases between the germline ends. The chain's CDR3 is CSAREIYEQYF. DNA for the CDR3: TGCAGTGCTAGAGAAATCTACGAGCAGTACTTC.

A few counts support this clonotype. The chain employs TRBV4-3 and TRBJ1-1, with D possibly TRBD1 on 5 matching bases. V lost 3 bases to trimming and J lost 3 bases, with 20 bases between them. The CDR3 covers 17 residues. Germline loops: CDR1 LGHNA, CDR2 YSLEER. The CDR3 sequence is CASSQGVFELHDTEAFF. For the CDR3, the DNA is TGCGCCAGCAGCCAGGGGGTTTTTGAGTTACACGACACTGAAGCTTTCTTT.

V is TRBV4-1 and J is TRBJ2-1; tentative D call: TRBD2 (5 bases). The V end was cut by 1 base, the J end by 7 bases, with 14 bases between. CDR3 length: 15 amino acids. Germline assignment: CDR1 MGHRA and CDR2 YSYEKL. Here the CDR3 reads CASSQGMGWRNEQFF. CDR3 nucleotides: TGCGCCAGCAGCCAAGGTATGGGTTGGAGGAATGAGCAGTTCTTC.

This clonotype was counted only a few times. This chain's CDR3 is CASSGDTNTEAFF. CDR3 sequence (DNA): TGTGCCAGCTCAGGGGATACGAACACTGAAGCTTTCTTT. This chain uses TRBV18 with TRBJ1-1; D is unresolved. V gave up 5 bases and J gave up 1 base, with 8 bases separating them. This CDR3 has 13 residues. Looked up from germline, CDR1 is KGHSH and CDR2 is LQKENI.

This clonotype was seen many times. The rearrangement joins TRBV7-8 to TRBJ2-3; the match to TRBD2 covers 10 bases. CDR1 is SGHVS, CDR2 FQNEAQ, per germline. The CDR3 length is 18 residues. J gave up 8 bases and V 3 bases, and 17 bases lay outside the gene matches. CDR3 nucleotide sequence: TGTGCCAGCAGCTTGAGGGGAAGCGGGGGGGCTTTATCGGGTACGCAGTATTTT. Protein: CASSLRGSGGALSGTQYF.

This clonotype is labeled as medium-sized. The rearrangement links TRBV5-1 to TRBJ2-3; 9 bases fit TRBD1. This CDR3 comprises 15 residues. Trimming at V came to 1 base and at J to 3 bases, leaving 3 bases not matched to a gene. The germline CDR1 and CDR2 sequences are SGHRS and YFSETQ. The CDR3 loop reads CASSLMDRGTDTQYF. The CDR3 DNA is TGCGCCAGCAGCTTGATGGACAGGGGAACAGATACGCAGTATTTT.

This chain connects TRBV2 to TRBJ1-5; TRBD1 aligns across 7 bases. Germline V gene lookup returns CDR1 SNHLY and CDR2 FYNNEI. J gave up 0 bases and V 8 bases, and 7 bases lay outside the gene matches. There are 15 residues in the CDR3. The CDR3 nucleotides are TGTGCCAGCCGACAGGGTTTTAATAGCAATCAGCCCCAGCATTTT. Protein product: CASRQGFNSNQPQHF.

This clonotype was counted between two and nine times. This rearrangement joins TRBV10-3 to TRBJ1-3; D call uncertain. The CDR3 has 16 residues. Germline V lookup: CDR1 ENHRY, CDR2 SYGVKD. V gave up 2 bases and J gave up 2 bases, with 13 bases separating them. CDR3 DNA: TGTGCCATCAGTGAGAGAGGACTCGAGCCTGGAAACACCATATATTTT. Translation: CAISERGLEPGNTIYF.

The rearrangement joins TRBV27 to TRBJ1-4; D gene unclear. This CDR3 contains 15 residues. The V end lost 6 bases, the J end lost 6 bases, and 17 bases lay between the germline ends. Germline V gives CDR1 MNHEY, CDR2 SMNVEV (reference sequence). Here the CDR3 reads CASREAGSRDEKLFF. The CDR3 nucleotides read TGTGCCAGCAGAGAAGCGGGGTCACGGGATGAAAAACTGTTTTTT.

The rearrangement joins TRBV7-3 to TRBJ2-3, with D uncertain. Germline assignment: CDR1 SGHTA and CDR2 FQGTGA. The CDR3 length is 18 residues. Trimming shortened V by 0 bases and J by 7 bases, and 23 bases separated the two germline ends. CDR3: CASSLTGKSCTDGYTQYF. The CDR3 DNA is TGTGCCAGCAGCTTAACGGGTAAAAGTTGCACAGACGGATATACGCAGTATTTT.

This clonotype was detected a few times. The chain joins TRBV5-5 to TRBJ2-7; weak D call: TRBD1 (5 bases). Trimming stripped 0 bases from V and 3 bases from J, with 13 bases between. The germline V gene encodes CDR1 SGHKS and CDR2 YYEKEE (reference sequence). CDR3 size: 15 residues. The CDR3 is CASSLEGLGNYEQYF. For the CDR3, the DNA is TGTGCCAGCAGCTTGGAGGGGCTCGGCAACTACGAGCAGTACTTC.

The chain carries TRBV28 and TRBJ2-2; 9 bases align to TRBD1. Germline V lookup: CDR1 MDHEN, CDR2 SYDVKM. J was trimmed by 7 bases and V by 6 bases; bases with no gene match: 12. The CDR3 consists of 16 residues. The CDR3 region has the DNA TGTGCCAGCAGCCGACGGACAGGGGCGCTTATCGGGGAGCTGTTTTTT. It specifies CASSRRTGALIGELFF.

In this sample, this clonotype turned up many times. The chain uses TRBV27 and TRBJ2-1, with 7 bases lining up with TRBD2. Germline CDR1 and CDR2: MNHEY and SMNVEV (reference sequence). The CDR3 covers 13 residues. Germline trimming cut 8 bases from V and 2 bases from J; bases unmatched to any gene: 3. CDR3: CASRAGAYNEQFF. DNA for the CDR3: TGTGCCAGCCGTGCGGGGGCCTACAATGAGCAGTTCTTC.

This clonotype was counted a few times. The genes are TRBV12-3 or TRBV12-4 and TRBJ1-1; maybe TRBD1 (6 bases). The CDR3 totals 15 residues. The ends were cut back, 3 bases at V and 0 bases at J, with 11 bases in the middle. The chain's CDR3 is CASSFPGALNTEAFF. CDR3 DNA: TGTGCCAGCAGTTTCCCAGGGGCGTTGAACACTGAAGCTTTCTTT.